The rows below give T cell receptor beta chains drawn from one sample of a study of Ad26.COV2.S vaccination and SARS-CoV-2 variants. Only in-frame clones appear in the TCRdb table, and some are missing; sequencing was by immunoSEQ multiplex PCR. The sample records roughly 500,000 clones, 70% to 90% being singletons. Sequencing used peripheral blood, obtained in a trial of Ad26.COV2.S vaccine versus placebo. These receptors came from a person between 18 and 65 years old who received the Ad26.COV2.S COVID-19 vaccine or a placebo. Each CDR3 is given without its conserved first and last residue.

v_call cdr3_aa
TRBV5-6 ASSPRGALPAPQH
TRBV4-3 ASSQTGRYEQY
TRBV19 ASSIEAGRGKRGSPLH
TRBV14 ASSQVTGLMNTEAF
TRBV6-5 ASSRTENTEAF
TRBV3-1/TRBV3-2 ASSQRGRAYEQF
TRBV27 ASSLSGSSYNEQF
TRBV11-3 ASSVGGAGVVDEQY
TRBV19 ASSIVRGVYGYT
TRBV18 ASSPKRSSYEQY
TRBV5-1 ASSLIGLAERETQY
TRBV30 AWTRDRGRSDTQY
TRBV18 ASSPPRVNTEAF
TRBV28 ASALPGQGYNEQF
TRBV2 ASRSAGATYEQY
TRBV28 ASSSGYGQY
TRBV5-4 ASSGGTGNSPLH
TRBV19 ASSIDPAGGSTDTQY
TRBV5-5 ASSFSTGNTEAF
TRBV9 ASSPRAGMNTEAF
TRBV27 ASSFVGGAVDQPQH
TRBV9 ASGQGQADTQY
TRBV28 ASSLIQGDTGELF
TRBV3-1/TRBV3-2 ASSKDGRNEQF
TRBV14 ASSQEVSYEQY
TRBV24-1 ATSEGSLGYT
TRBV27 ASSFLNSPLH
TRBV19 ASGLAWAGGTDTQY
TRBV12-3/TRBV12-4 ASSTDESQPQH
TRBV3-1/TRBV3-2 ASSQITGTPGDTQY
TRBV30 AWNLGVYEQY
TRBV6-6 ASSYQWTGRGYT
TRBV6-1 ASREGQPYEQY
TRBV30 AWSPRAGARYEQY
TRBV9 ASSYSNSAGVYNEQF
TRBV7-2 ASSLGGAHTDTQY
TRBV4-3 ASSQVAREWGGEQF
TRBV7-8 ASSLNWGTRDGKEQF